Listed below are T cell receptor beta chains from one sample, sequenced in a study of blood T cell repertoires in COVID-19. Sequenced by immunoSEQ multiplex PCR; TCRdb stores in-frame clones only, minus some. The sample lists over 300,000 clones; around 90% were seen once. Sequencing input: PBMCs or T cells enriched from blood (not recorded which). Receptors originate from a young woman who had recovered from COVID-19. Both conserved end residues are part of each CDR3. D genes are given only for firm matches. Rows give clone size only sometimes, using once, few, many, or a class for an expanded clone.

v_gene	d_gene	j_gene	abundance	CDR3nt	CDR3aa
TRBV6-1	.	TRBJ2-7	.	TGTGCCAGCAGTGAAAATGGGCAGGGGTTATACGAGCAGTACTTC	CASSENGQGLYEQYF
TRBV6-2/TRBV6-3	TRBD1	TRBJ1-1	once	TGTGCCAGCAGCCACTCCCGGGGACAGGGAGTTGGGGGAACTGAAGCTTTCTTT	CASSHSRGQGVGGTEAFF
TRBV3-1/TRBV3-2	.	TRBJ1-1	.	TGTGCCAGCAGCCTATTAGACATGAACACTGAAGCTTTCTTT	CASSLLDMNTEAFF
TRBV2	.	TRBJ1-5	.	TGTGCCAGCAGGAGCGGGGAGGGAAGGAATCAGCCCCAGCATTTT	CASRSGEGRNQPQHF
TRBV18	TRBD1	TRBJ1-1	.	TGTGCCAGCTCACCGCTACAGGGGATTAACACTGAAGCTTTCTTT	CASSPLQGINTEAFF
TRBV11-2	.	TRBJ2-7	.	TGTGCCAGCAGCACCACAGGGTCTCTGGAGCAGTACTTC	CASSTTGSLEQYF
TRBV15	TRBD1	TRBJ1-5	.	TGTGCCACCAGCACAAACCCAGGGGGGAATCAGCCCCAGCATTTT	CATSTNPGGNQPQHF
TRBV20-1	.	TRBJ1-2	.	TGCAGTGCTAGTGGGGACATGGCCCTCACCTTC	CSASGDMALTF
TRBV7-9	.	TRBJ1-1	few	TGTGCCAGCAGCTCTCTGCAGGGGCACGCTGTTCGTGGTGGCACTGAAGCTTTCTTT	CASSSLQGHAVRGGTEAFF
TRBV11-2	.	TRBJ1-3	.	TGTGCCAGCAGCTTAATAGGGGCTGGAAACACCATATATTTT	CASSLIGAGNTIYF
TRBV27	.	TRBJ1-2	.	TGTGCCAGCAGTTCCAGGGGCCGGACCTATGGCTACACCTTC	CASSSRGRTYGYTF
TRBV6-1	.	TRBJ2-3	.	TGTGCCAGCAGTGAAGCGCGGGGGCGTACGCAGTATTTT	CASSEARGRTQYF
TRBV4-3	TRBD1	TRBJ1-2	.	TGCGCCAGCAGCCAAGACGACAGGGGCCTTTTCTATGGCTACACCTTC	CASSQDDRGLFYGYTF
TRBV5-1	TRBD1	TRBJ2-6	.	TGCGCCAGCAGCTTGGCCGTCACAGGGGCCCCCTCTGGGGCCAACGTCCTGACTTTC	CASSLAVTGAPSGANVLTF
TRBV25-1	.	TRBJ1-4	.	TGTGCCAGCGGGGTTGGGGGCGCCCTCAATGAAAAACTGTTTTTT	CASGVGGALNEKLFF
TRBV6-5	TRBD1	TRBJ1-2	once	TGTGCCAGCCTCAAATCACACAGGGGATATGGCTACACCTTC	CASLKSHRGYGYTF
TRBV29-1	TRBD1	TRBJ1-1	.	TGCAGCGTCCGGTTCAGGGGGGTGGGGAACACTGAAGCTTTCTTT	CSVRFRGVGNTEAFF
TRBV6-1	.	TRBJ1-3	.	TGTGCCAGCAGTGAAGCCACAGGGGGAAACACCATATATTTT	CASSEATGGNTIYF
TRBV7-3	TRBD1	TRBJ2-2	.	TGTGCCAGCAGCGGACGGACAGGGGCCGGCACCGGGGAGCTGTTTTTT	CASSGRTGAGTGELFF
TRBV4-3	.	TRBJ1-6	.	TGCGCCAGCAGCCCCACGGGCACTAGCTCCTATAATTCACCCCTCCACTTT	CASSPTGTSSYNSPLHF
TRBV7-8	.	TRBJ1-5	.	TGTGCCAGCAGCCCTAGCGCTTATAGCAATCAGCCCCAGCATTTT	CASSPSAYSNQPQHF
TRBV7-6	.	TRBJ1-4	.	TGTGCCAGCAGGGCGAGGACAGAGAAAGGGGAAAAACTGTTTTTT	CASRARTEKGEKLFF
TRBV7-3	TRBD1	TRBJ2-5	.	TGTGCCAGCAGCCGACAGGGGGGAGAGACCCAGTACTTC	CASSRQGGETQYF
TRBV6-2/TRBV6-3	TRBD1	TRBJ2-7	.	TGTGCCAGCAGCCGCCGGGACAGGGGAAACTACGAGCAGTACTTC	CASSRRDRGNYEQYF
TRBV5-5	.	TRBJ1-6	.	TGTGCCAGCAGCCCCGGCGGGGGGAACGGGGGATACTCACCCCTCCACTTT	CASSPGGGNGGYSPLHF
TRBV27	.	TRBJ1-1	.	TGTGCCAGCAGTTCCATGAACACTGAAGCTTTCTTT	CASSSMNTEAFF
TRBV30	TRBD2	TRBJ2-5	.	TGTGCCTGGGGGGCGGGGGGCCTCTACTCCCAAGAGACCCAGTACTTC	CAWGAGGLYSQETQYF
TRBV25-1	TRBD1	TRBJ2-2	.	TGTGCCAGCAGTGAATGGTGGTCAGGGGGCACCGGGGAGCTGTTTTTT	CASSEWWSGGTGELFF
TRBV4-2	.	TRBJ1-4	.	TGTGCCAGCAGCCCCTATGGGCAGGGCAATGAAAAACTGTTTTTT	CASSPYGQGNEKLFF
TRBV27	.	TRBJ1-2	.	TGTGCCAGCAGTTTCCAGGGTGCTCCTGGCTACACCTTC	CASSFQGAPGYTF
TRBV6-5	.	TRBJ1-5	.	TGTGCCAGCAGTCGGAGGGGCAATCAGCCCCAGCATTTT	CASSRRGNQPQHF
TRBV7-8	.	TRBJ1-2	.	TGTGCCAGCAGCTTAGACGTGGCAACCATTCACTATGGCTACACCTTC	CASSLDVATIHYGYTF
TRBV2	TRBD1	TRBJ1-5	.	TGTGCCAGTACTAACACCCCAGGGGGCTTCGGCAATCAGCCCCAGCATTTT	CASTNTPGGFGNQPQHF
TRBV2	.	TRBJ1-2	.	TGTGCCAGCAGCGTTTCAGGGTCTAGTAACTATGGCTACACCTTC	CASSVSGSSNYGYTF
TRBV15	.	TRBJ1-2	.	TGTGCCACCAGCAGAGATGGGCCAGCCGTTAACTATGGCTACACCTTC	CATSRDGPAVNYGYTF